This TCR beta chain was identified during a study of blood T cells in healthy people across ages. General study findings and limits: Compared with aged donors, long-lived donors showed fewer expanded clones, suggesting selection.

The study drew donors from healthy Caucasian individuals in Russia aged roughly 6 to 90. Turning to this clonotype: The antigen is not known.

Unmatched junction bases numbered 8, after V lost 6 bases and J lost 4 bases. The CDR3 runs 15 residues. From germline, CDR1 is SGHRS and CDR2 YFSETQ. A second PCR of 7 to 11 cycles used a sample-barcoded 5' primer and a J-beta primer mix. TCRdb called the 5' RACE reads again in MiXCR, with one record for every CDR3 protein. The profile covers more than 650,000 distinct CDR3 sequences, with 25% to 30% appearing a single time and about 3% taken by the ten largest. Another study also made use of these data, one on T cells of mothers and their children. Per that paper: The study found thymic selection shapes TCR recombination output similarly in related and unrelated pairs.

The clonotype comes from a boy between 10 and 17 years old in good health. The source material was blood. The J gene is TRBJ2-5, the V gene TRBV5-1; 11 bases match TRBD2. The CDR3 protein is CASTKIAGGRETQYF. The CDR3 region has the DNA TGCGCCAGCACTAAGATAGCGGGGGGGCGAGAGACCCAGTACTTC.